This paragraph covers one T cell receptor (beta chain) sequence. This PCR relied on a set of 60 Vbeta primers and 13 Jbeta primers. The table came from immunoSEQ multiplex PCR; TCRdb's copy has only in-frame clones and leaves some out. The sample carries roughly 150,000 clones, over 80% recorded once. The record originates from a study of cytomegalovirus exposure and HLA in healthy donors. CDR1 is MDHEN and CDR2 is SYDVKM in the germline V gene. This CDR3 contains 15 residues. V trimming: 5 bases; J trimming: 4 bases; junction bases outside the gene matches: 6. This TCR was sampled from a woman between 18 and 29 years old in good health and CMV-seronegative. This chain links TRBV28 with TRBJ2-5, with TRBD2 identical over 11 bases. The sequenced sample consisted of PBMCs. The CDR3 protein is CASSLAGGRGETQYF. The CDR3 region has the DNA TGTGCCAGCAGTCTAGCGGGGGGCCGGGGAGAGACCCAGTACTTC.